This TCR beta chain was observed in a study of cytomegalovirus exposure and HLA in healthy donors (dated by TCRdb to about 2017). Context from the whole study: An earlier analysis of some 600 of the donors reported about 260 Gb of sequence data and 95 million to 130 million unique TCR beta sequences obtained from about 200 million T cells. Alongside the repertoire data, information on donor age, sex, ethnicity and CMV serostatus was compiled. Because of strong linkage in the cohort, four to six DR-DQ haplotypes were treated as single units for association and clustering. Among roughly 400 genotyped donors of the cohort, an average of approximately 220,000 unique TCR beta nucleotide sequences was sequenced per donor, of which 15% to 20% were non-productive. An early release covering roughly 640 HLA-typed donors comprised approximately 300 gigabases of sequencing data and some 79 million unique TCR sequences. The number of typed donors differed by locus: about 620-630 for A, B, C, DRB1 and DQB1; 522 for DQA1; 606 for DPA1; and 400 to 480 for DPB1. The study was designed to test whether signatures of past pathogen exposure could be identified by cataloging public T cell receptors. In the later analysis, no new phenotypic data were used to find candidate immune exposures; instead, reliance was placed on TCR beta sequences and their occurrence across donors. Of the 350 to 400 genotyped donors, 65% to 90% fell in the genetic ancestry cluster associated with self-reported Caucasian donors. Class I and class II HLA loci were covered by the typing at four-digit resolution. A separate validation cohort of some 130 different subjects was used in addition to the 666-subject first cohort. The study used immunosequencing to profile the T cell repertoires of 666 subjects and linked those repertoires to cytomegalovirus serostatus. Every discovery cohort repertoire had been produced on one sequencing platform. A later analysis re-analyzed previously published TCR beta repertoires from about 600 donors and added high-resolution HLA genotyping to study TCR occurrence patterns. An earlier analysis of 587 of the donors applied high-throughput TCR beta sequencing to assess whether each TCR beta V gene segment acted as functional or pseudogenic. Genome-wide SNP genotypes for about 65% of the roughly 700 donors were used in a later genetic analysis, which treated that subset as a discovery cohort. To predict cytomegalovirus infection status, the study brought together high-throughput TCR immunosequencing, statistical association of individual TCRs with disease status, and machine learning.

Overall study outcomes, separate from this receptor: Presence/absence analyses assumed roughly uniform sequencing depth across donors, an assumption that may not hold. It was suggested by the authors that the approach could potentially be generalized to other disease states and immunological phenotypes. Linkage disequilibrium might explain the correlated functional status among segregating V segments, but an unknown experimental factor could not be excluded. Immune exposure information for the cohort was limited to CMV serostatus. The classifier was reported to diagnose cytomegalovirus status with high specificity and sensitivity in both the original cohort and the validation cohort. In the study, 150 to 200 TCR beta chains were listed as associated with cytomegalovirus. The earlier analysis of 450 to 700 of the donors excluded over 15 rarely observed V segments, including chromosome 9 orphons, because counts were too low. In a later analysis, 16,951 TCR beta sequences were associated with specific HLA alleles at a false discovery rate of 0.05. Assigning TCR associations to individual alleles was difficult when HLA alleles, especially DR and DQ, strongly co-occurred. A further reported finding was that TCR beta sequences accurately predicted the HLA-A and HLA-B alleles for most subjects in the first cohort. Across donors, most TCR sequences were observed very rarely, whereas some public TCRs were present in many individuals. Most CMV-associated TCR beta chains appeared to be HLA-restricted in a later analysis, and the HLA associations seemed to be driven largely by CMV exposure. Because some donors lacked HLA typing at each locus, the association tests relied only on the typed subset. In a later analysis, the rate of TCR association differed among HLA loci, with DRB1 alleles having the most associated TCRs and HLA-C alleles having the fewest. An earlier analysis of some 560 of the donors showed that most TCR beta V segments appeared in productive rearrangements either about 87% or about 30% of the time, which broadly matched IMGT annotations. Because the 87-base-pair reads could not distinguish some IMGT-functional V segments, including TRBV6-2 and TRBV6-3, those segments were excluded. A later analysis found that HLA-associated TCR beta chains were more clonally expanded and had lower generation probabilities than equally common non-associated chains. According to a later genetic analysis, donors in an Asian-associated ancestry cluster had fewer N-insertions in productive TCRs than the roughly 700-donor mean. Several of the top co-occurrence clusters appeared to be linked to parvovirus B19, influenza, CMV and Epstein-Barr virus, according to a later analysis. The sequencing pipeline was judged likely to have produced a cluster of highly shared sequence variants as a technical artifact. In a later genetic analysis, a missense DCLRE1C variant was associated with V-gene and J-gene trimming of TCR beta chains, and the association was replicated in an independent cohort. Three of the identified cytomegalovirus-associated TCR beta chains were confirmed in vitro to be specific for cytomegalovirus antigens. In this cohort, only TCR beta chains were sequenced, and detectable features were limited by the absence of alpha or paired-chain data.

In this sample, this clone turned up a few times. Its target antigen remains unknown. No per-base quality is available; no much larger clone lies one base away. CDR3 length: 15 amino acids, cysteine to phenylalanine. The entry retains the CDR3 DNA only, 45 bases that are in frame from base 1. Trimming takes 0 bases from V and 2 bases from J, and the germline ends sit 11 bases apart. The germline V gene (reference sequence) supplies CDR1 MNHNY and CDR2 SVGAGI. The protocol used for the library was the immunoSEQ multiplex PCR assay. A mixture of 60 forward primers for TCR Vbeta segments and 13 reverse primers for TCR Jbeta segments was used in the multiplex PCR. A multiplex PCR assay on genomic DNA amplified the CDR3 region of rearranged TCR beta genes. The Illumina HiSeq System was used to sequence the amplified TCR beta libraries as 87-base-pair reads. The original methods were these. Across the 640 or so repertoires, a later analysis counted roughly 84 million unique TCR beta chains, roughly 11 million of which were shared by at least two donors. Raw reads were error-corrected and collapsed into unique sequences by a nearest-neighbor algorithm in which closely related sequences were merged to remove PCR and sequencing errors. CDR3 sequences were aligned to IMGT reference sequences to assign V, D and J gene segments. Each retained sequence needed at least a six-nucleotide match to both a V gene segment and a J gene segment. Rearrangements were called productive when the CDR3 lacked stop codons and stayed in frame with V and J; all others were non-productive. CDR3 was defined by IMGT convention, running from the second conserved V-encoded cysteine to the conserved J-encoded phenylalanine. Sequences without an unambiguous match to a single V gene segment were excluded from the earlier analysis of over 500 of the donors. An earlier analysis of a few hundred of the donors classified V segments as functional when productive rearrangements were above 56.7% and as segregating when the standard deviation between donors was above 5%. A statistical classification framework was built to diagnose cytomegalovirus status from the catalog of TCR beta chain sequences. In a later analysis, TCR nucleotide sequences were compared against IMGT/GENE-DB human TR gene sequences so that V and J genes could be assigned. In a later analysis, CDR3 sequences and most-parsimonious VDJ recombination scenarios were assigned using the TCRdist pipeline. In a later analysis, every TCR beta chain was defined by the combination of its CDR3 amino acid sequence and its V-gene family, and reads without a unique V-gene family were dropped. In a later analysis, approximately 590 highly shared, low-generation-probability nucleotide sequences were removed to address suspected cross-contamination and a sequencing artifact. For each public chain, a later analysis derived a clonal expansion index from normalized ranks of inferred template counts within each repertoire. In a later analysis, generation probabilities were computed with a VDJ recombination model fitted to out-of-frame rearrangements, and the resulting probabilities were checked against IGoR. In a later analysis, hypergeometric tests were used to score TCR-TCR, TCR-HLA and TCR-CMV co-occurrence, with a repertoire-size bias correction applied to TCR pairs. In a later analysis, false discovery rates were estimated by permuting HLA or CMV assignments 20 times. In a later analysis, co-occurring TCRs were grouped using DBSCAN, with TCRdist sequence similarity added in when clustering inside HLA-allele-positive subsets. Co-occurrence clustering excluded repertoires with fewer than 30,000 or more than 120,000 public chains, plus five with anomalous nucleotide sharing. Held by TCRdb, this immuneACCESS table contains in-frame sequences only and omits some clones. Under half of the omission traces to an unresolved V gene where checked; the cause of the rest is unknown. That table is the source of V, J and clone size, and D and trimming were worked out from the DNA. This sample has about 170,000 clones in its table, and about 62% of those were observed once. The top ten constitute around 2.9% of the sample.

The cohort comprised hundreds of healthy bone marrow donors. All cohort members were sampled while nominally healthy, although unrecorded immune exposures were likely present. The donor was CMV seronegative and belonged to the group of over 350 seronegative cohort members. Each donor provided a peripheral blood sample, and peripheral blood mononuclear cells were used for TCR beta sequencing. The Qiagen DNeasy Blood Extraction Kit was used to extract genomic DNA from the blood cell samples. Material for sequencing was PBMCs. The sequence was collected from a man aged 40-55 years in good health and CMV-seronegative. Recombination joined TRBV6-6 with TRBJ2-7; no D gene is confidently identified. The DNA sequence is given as TGTGCCAGCAGTTACTCATCACTCCCGACCTACGAGCAGTACTTC. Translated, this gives CASSYSSLPTYEQYF.